The 30 T cell receptor beta chains listed next were all sequenced from one sample in a study of identical twins (dated by TCRdb to 2016 to 2018). To prepare the library, 5' RACE was applied. This sample was sequenced with an Illumina HiSeq 2000. The public reads were quality trimmed at Q25 with fastp and then assembled into clones with MiXCR by TCRdb, keeping productive beta chains. Every CDR3 protein is listed once, alongside the most common genes and DNA of its rows. The sample has around 450,000 distinct CDR3 sequences on record, 11% to 15% of them singletons. In total, the top ten clones hold 0.5% to 0.65% of the sample. These same data were also listed under a study on yellow fever vaccine responses in identical twins.

Source material: CD4+ T cells sorted from blood. Source of these receptors: a woman aged 18-29 years in good health.

V usage is TRBV12-3 or TRBV12-4 and J usage is TRBJ2-7, with 7 bases aligning to TRBD1. V shed 3 bases and J 4 bases; nucleotides not matched to a gene: 3. The CDR3 totals 13 residues. The CDR3 loop reads CASSLHRGYEQYF. CDR3 coding DNA: TGTGCCAGCAGTTTGCACAGGGGATACGAGCAGTACTTC.

This rearrangement joins TRBV18 to TRBJ2-5; D may be TRBD1 (5 bases). CDR3 length: 13 residues. Germline loops: CDR1 KGHSH, CDR2 LQKENI. Deletions cut 4 bases from V and 4 bases from J, with 10 bases between. The CDR3 here is CASSLQVAETQYF. In DNA form, the CDR3 reads TGTGCCAGCTCACTACAGGTTGCAGAGACCCAGTACTTC.

The chain couples TRBV20-1 to TRBJ2-6; D is undetermined. Germline lookup yields CDR1 DFQATT and CDR2 SNEGSKA (reference sequence). Trimming took 1 base from V and 2 from J, leaving 6 bases between them. The CDR3 extends over 14 amino acids. CDR3 residues: CSARGRAGANVLTF. CDR3 DNA sequence: TGCAGTGCTAGAGGGAGAGCTGGGGCCAACGTCCTGACTTTC.

The J gene is TRBJ1-1, the V gene TRBV29-1, with unresolved D. The germline V and J ends were trimmed by 6 bases and 0 bases, with 8 bases remaining between them. The CDR3 runs 12 residues. CDR1 is SQVTM and CDR2 is ANQGSEA in the germline V gene. For the CDR3, the DNA is TGCAGCGTGGCCAGAGTGAACACTGAAGCTTTCTTT. This gives the protein CSVARVNTEAFF.

The chain links TRBV24-1 to TRBJ2-2; 12 positions match TRBD2. The CDR3 is 16 amino acids. Looked up from germline, CDR1 is KGHDR and CDR2 is SFDVKD. Germline trimming cut 4 bases from V and 7 bases from J; bases unmatched to any gene: 6. Here the CDR3 reads CATSEWTSGKGGELFF. Written as DNA, the CDR3 is TGTGCCACCAGTGAATGGACTAGCGGGAAGGGCGGGGAGCTGTTTTTT.

The genes are TRBV12-5 and TRBJ1-1; D may be TRBD1 (5 bases). The germline V gene has CDR1 LGHNT and CDR2 FRNRAP. The CDR3 has 13 residues. V lost 5 bases and J lost 0, with 7 bases in between. The DNA for the CDR3 is TGTGCTAGTGGTGAACAGGTGAACACTGAAGCTTTCTTT. It is translated as CASGEQVNTEAFF.

In its sample, this clonotype was seen many times. This chain uses TRBV29-1 with TRBJ2-1, with 12 bases lining up with TRBD2. With 1 base clipped from V and 7 bases from J, the junction kept 5 bases outside the gene matches. There are 15 residues in the CDR3. Germline loops: CDR1 SQVTM, CDR2 ANQGSEA. CDR3 loop: CSVEGLAGVVNEQFF. The DNA for the CDR3 is TGCAGCGTTGAAGGACTAGCGGGAGTGGTAAATGAGCAGTTCTTC.

Only a few counts were recorded for this clonotype. The chain employs TRBV6-5 and TRBJ1-5, with D hard to call. Per germline, CDR1 MNHEY and CDR2 SVGAGI. The CDR3 extends over 14 amino acids. Trimming took 8 bases from V and 3 from J, leaving 14 bases between them. In DNA, the CDR3 is TGTGCCAGCGTACTGCGGCGAGACAATCAGCCCCAGCATTTT. This translates into CASVLRRDNQPQHF.

V gene TRBV11-2 combines with J gene TRBJ2-7; 9 bases match TRBD1. Germline values: CDR1 SGHAT, CDR2 FQNNGV. V dropped 5 bases and J dropped 7; count of bases not matched to a gene: 24. The CDR3 is made up of 19 amino acids. CDR3 nucleotides: TGTGCCAGCAGCAAAAGAGACAGGGGGGTTAGAAGTGACGAGTATGAGCAGTACTTC. Amino acid sequence: CASSKRDRGVRSDEYEQYF.

The V call is TRBV2, the J call TRBJ2-2, with D uncertain. Germline V gene lookup returns CDR1 SNHLY and CDR2 FYNNEI. V lost 5 bases and J lost 8, with 12 bases in between. CDR3 length: 13 residues. As DNA, the CDR3 is TGTGCCAGCAGTAAATTCGCACAGGGGGAGCTGTTTTTT. Translation gives CASSKFAQGELFF.

The chain couples TRBV7-2 to TRBJ2-5; a weak D match, TRBD2 (6 bases). This CDR3 has 13 residues. Germline V gene data show CDR1 as SGHTA and CDR2 as FQGNSA. V was shortened by 7 bases and J by 5 bases, with 14 bases between the two germline ends. CDR3 sequence reads: CASTGGRGETQYF. The CDR3 DNA reads TGTGCCAGCACCGGGGGTCGGGGGGAGACCCAGTACTTC.

V gene TRBV12-3 or TRBV12-4 combines with J gene TRBJ2-3; no clear D. V lost 4 bases to trimming and J lost 6 bases, with 17 bases between them. The CDR3 loop spans 15 amino acids. DNA for the CDR3: TGTGCCAGCAGTTATGCTAGGGCAGGCAGGGATACGCAGTATTTT. Its protein product is CASSYARAGRDTQYF.

A few counts support this clonotype. CDR3 amino acids: CASSLGLAGGLINEQFF. CDR3 nucleotides: TGTGCCAGCAGCTTAGGACTAGCGGGAGGGTTAATAAATGAGCAGTTCTTC. The chain has TRBV7-9 and TRBJ2-1; 14 bases match TRBD2. The ends lost 1 base at V and 7 bases at J; junction bases unmatched: 6. Germline assignment: CDR1 SEHNR and CDR2 FQNEAQ (reference sequence). This CDR3 is 17 amino acids long.

This clonotype was seen a few times. The chain recombines TRBV27 with TRBJ2-3; 15 bases agree with TRBD2. The CDR3 has 16 residues. Germline-derived CDR1 and CDR2 are MNHEY and SMNVEV (reference sequence). V shed 6 bases and J 7 bases; nucleotides not matched to a gene: 8. The CDR3 sequence: CASRYGLAGGQNTQYF. DNA for the CDR3: TGTGCCAGCAGATATGGACTAGCGGGAGGGCAAAATACGCAGTATTTT.

In this sample, this clonotype turned up a few times. The chain joins TRBV2 to TRBJ2-5; D may be TRBD1 or TRBD2 (6 bases each). This CDR3 has 15 amino acids. V lost 2 bases to trimming and J lost 5 bases, with 15 bases between them. Germline lookup yields CDR1 SNHLY and CDR2 FYNNEI. The DNA for the CDR3 is TGTGCCAGCAGTGAATCCCCAGCCGGGGGCGAGACCCAGTACTTC. Protein product: CASSESPAGGETQYF.

The CDR3 DNA reads TGTGCCAGCAGTGAGGGGACAGGGGTCGCGGAAGATACGCAGTATTTT. It encodes CASSEGTGVAEDTQYF. The genes are TRBV6-1 and TRBJ2-3, with TRBD1 matching 10 bases. The CDR3 sequence is 16 residues long. V shed 3 bases and J 5 bases; nucleotides not matched to a gene: 8. The germline V gene has CDR1 MNHNS and CDR2 SASEGT.

J is TRBJ2-1 and V is TRBV27, with D possibly matching TRBD2 (5 bases). This CDR3 region has 14 residues. V was cut by 7 bases and J by 8 bases, with 18 bases left in between. Germline V gives CDR1 MNHEY, CDR2 SMNVEV (reference sequence). CDR3 sequence (DNA): TGTGCCAGCACAATAGGACTTTCCTCTGATGAGCAGTTCTTC. The encoded protein is CASTIGLSSDEQFF.

The rearrangement uses TRBV20-1 and TRBJ2-3, with a possible D match to TRBD2 (6 bases). V was pared by 6 bases and J by 4 bases, with 20 bases between. Germline loops: CDR1 DFQATT, CDR2 SNEGSKA (reference sequence). This CDR3 has 15 amino acids. The CDR3 DNA is TGCAGTGCGTCAGGAGGAGTGGGAGGAGCAGATACGCAGTATTTT. Amino acids: CSASGGVGGADTQYF.

The table lists this clonotype with a few counts. CDR3 in DNA: TGTGCCAGCAGCTTAACGCGGACAGGGATTGCTTTCTTT. Protein sequence: CASSLTRTGIAFF. The V call is TRBV7-3, the J call TRBJ1-1; 8 positions match TRBD1. Germline CDR1 reads SGHTA; CDR2 reads FQGTGA. The CDR3 runs to 13 residues. The junction had 5 bases not matched to a gene; V was cut back by 0 bases and J by 11 bases. Based on the CDR3 plus reference TRBV7-3 and TRBJ1-1, the full variable domain is GAGVSQTPSNKVTEKGKYVELRCDPISGHTALYWYRQSLGQGPEFLIYFQGTGAADDSGLPNDRFFAVRPEGSVSTLKIQRTERGDSAVYLCASSLTRTGIAFFGQGTRLTVV.

The chain employs TRBV2 and TRBJ2-5, with TRBD2 identical over 12 bases. The trim removed 3 bases at V and 5 bases at J, leaving 7 bases unmatched. CDR3 length: 16 amino acids. Germline V lookup: CDR1 SNHLY, CDR2 FYNNEI. The CDR3 bases are TGTGCCAGCAGTGAGGCAAGACTAGCGGGAGTGGAGACCCAGTACTTC. Translated, it gives CASSEARLAGVETQYF.

Many counts were recorded for this clonotype. This chain joins TRBV12-3 or TRBV12-4 and TRBJ1-5; D unresolved. V lost 0 bases to trimming and J lost 4 bases, with 4 bases between them. This CDR3 contains 13 residues. The CDR3 region has the DNA TGTGCCAGCAGTTTAGCCGTAAATCAGCCCCAGCATTTT. Its translation is CASSLAVNQPQHF.

The chain recombines TRBV5-1 with TRBJ2-5, with D unclear. Trimming stripped 1 base from V and 4 bases from J, with 14 bases between. Germline assignment: CDR1 SGHRS and CDR2 YFSETQ. This CDR3 has 15 residues. CDR3 sequence (DNA): TGCGCCAGCAGCTTGCTCCCCGAGACCTCAGAGACCCAGTACTTC. Protein product: CASSLLPETSETQYF. The entire variable domain, with the rest obtained from reference TRBV5-1 and TRBJ2-5, is as follows: KAGVTQTPRYLIKTRGQQVTLSCSPISGHRSVSWYQQTPGQGLQFLFEYFSETQRNKGNFPGRFSGRQFSNSRSEMNVSTLELGDSALYLCASSLLPETSETQYFGPGTRLLVL.

This clonotype has more than one count but fewer than ten. The rearrangement links TRBV12-3 or TRBV12-4 to TRBJ2-7; D is uncertain. Trimming took 1 base from V and 3 from J, leaving 10 bases between them. CDR3 size: 14 residues. This chain's CDR3 is CASSLEGGFYEQYF. The CDR3 nucleotides read TGTGCCAGCAGTTTAGAAGGTGGGTTCTACGAGCAGTACTTC.

The chain is built from TRBV5-1 and TRBJ2-7, with D unresolved. The CDR3 is made up of 16 amino acids. The germline CDR1 and CDR2 sequences are SGHRS and YFSETQ. Trimming removed 4 bases at V and 3 bases at J, with 20 bases between. This CDR3 reads CASSPLVSRSNYEQYF. The CDR3 region has the DNA TGCGCCAGCAGCCCCTTGGTGTCCAGGAGTAACTACGAGCAGTACTTC.

This clonotype has a handful of counts. The chain uses TRBV5-1 and TRBJ2-3; D may correspond to TRBD1 or TRBD2 (5 bases each). The CDR3 totals 15 residues. Trimming removed 4 bases at V and 0 bases at J, with 12 bases between. Germline-derived CDR1 and CDR2 are SGHRS and YFSETQ. CDR3 nucleotides: TGCGCCAGCAGCCCGGGGCACAGTAGCACAGATACGCAGTATTTT. This sequence encodes CASSPGHSSTDTQYF. The full variable domain, its missing parts supplied by reference TRBV5-1 and TRBJ2-3, is KAGVTQTPRYLIKTRGQQVTLSCSPISGHRSVSWYQQTPGQGLQFLFEYFSETQRNKGNFPGRFSGRQFSNSRSEMNVSTLELGDSALYLCASSPGHSSTDTQYFGPGTRLTVL.

The chain has TRBV29-1 and TRBJ2-1, with 8 bases aligning to TRBD1. Trimming at V came to 6 bases and at J to 0 bases, leaving 4 bases not matched to a gene. Germline V gene sequence: CDR1 SQVTM, CDR2 ANQGSEA. This CDR3 region has 14 residues. CDR3 nucleotides: TGCAGCGTCCGACAGGGGAGCTCCTACAATGAGCAGTTCTTC. It translates to CSVRQGSSYNEQFF.

This clonotype has a handful of counts. The V call is TRBV12-3 or TRBV12-4, the J call TRBJ2-7; TRBD1 agrees at 8 bases. V shed 5 bases and J 0 bases; nucleotides not matched to a gene: 9. The CDR3 consists of 16 residues. CDR3 in DNA: TGTGCCAGCAGTCCAAGGACAGGGATTAGCTCCTACGAGCAGTACTTC. This sequence encodes CASSPRTGISSYEQYF.

The V gene is TRBV5-1, the J gene TRBJ2-1; TRBD2 aligns across 10 bases. Per germline, CDR1 SGHRS and CDR2 YFSETQ. CDR3 length: 15 residues. V was pared by 2 bases and J by 9 bases, with 8 bases of the junction left unmatched. CDR3 residues: CASSLGSGGISEQFF. DNA for the CDR3: TGCGCCAGCAGCTTAGGTAGCGGGGGGATTTCTGAGCAGTTCTTC. The full variable domain, with the rest looked up from reference TRBV5-1 and TRBJ2-1, is KAGVTQTPRYLIKTRGQQVTLSCSPISGHRSVSWYQQTPGQGLQFLFEYFSETQRNKGNFPGRFSGRQFSNSRSEMNVSTLELGDSALYLCASSLGSGGISEQFFGPGTRLTVL.

This clonotype showed up just a few times. The chain is built from TRBV29-1 and TRBJ2-2; possibly TRBD1 for D (6 bases). V dropped 7 bases and J dropped 5 bases, with 17 bases sitting between them. This CDR3 spans 14 amino acids. Germline loops: CDR1 SQVTM, CDR2 ANQGSEA. The CDR3 DNA reads as TGCAGCGCCCGGCCAGGGGATAAGACCGGGGAGCTGTTTTTT. This encodes CSARPGDKTGELFF.

This clonotype occurred a few times. The chain employs TRBV7-2 and TRBJ1-5; D unclear. Germline V lookup: CDR1 SGHTA, CDR2 FQGNSA. The CDR3 is made up of 13 amino acids. V lost 6 bases, J lost 3 bases, and 9 bases lay in between. CDR3: CASSHGYNQPQHF. For the CDR3, the DNA is TGTGCCAGCAGTCACGGTTACAATCAGCCCCAGCATTTT. The variable domain in full, with the rest retrieved from reference TRBV7-2 and TRBJ1-5, is GAGVSQSPSNKVTEKGKDVELRCDPISGHTALYWYRQSLGQGLEFLIYFQGNSAPDKSGLPSDRFSAERTGGSVSTLTIQRTQQEDSAVYLCASSHGYNQPQHFGDGTRLSIL.